This TCR beta chain derives from a study of T cells in Graves' hyperthyroidism and ophthalmopathy. Findings and limits, study-wide: The authors' 13 V-J model separated ophthalmopathy from stable hyperthyroidism.

The TCR beta CDR3 regions underwent amplification using RNA transcripts as the source. First-round RT-PCR of the TCR CDR3 relied on the HTBI primer set. TCRdb independently ran MiXCR on the multiplex PCR reads; one entry per CDR3 protein. The table has 300,000 to 500,000 distinct CDR3 sequences, roughly an eighth seen once. In the case of this clonotype: Its antigen is as yet unknown.

Deletions cut 5 bases from V and 9 bases from J, with 17 bases between. Germline CDR1 is SGHTA and CDR2 is FQGTGA. The CDR3 spans 14 residues. The sequence was collected from a man aged 50 to 59 with Graves' ophthalmopathy. The rearrangement uses TRBV7-3 and TRBJ2-1; a possible D gene is TRBD2 (6 bases). The sequenced sample consisted of blood. The CDR3 coding sequence is TGTGCCAGCAGCCTTACAAACAAGGAGGGTGAGCAGTTCTTC. Protein: CASSLTNKEGEQFF.